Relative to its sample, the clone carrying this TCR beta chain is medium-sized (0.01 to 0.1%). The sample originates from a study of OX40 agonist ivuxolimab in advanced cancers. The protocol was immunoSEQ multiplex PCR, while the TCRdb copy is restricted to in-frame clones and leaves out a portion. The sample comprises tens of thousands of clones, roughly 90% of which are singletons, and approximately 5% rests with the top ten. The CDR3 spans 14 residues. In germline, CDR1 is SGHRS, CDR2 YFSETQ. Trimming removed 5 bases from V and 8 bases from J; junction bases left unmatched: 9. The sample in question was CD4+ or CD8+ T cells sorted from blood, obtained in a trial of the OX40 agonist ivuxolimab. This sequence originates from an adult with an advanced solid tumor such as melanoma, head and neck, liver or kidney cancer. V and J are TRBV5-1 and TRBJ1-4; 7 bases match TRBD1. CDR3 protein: CASRGRGTEEKLFF. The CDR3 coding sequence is TGCGCCAGCAGGGGCCGTGGGACAGAAGAAAAACTGTTTTTT.